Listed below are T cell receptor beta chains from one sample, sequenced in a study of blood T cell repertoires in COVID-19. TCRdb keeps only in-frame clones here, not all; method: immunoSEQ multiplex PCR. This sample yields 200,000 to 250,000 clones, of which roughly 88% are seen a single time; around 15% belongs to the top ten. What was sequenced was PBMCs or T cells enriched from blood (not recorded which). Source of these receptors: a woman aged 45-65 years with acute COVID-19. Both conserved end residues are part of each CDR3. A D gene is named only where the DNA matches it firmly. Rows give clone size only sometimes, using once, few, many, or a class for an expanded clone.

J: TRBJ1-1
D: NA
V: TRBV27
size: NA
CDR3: CASSLFKGVTEAFF
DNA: TGTGCCAGCAGTTTATTCAAGGGGGTCACTGAAGCTTTCTTT

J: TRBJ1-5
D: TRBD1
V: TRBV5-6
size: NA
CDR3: CASSSSTGGYQPQHF
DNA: TGTGCCAGCAGCTCGTCGACAGGGGGATATCAGCCCCAGCATTTT

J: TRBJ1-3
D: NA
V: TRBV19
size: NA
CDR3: CASREQDSGNTIYF
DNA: TGTGCCAGTAGAGAGCAGGACTCTGGAAACACCATATATTTT

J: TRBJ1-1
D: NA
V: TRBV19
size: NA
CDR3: CASTLSAEGWTEAFF
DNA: TGTGCCAGTACCCTCTCCGCGGAGGGGTGGACTGAAGCTTTCTTT

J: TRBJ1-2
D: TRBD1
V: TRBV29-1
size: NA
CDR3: CSAEALDRVGYTF
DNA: TGCAGCGCCGAAGCTCTCGACAGGGTTGGCTACACCTTC

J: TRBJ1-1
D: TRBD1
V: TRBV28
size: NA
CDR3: CASSWTGRNTEAFF
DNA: TGTGCCAGCAGTTGGACAGGGCGGAACACTGAAGCTTTCTTT

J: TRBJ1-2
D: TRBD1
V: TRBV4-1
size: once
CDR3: CASSHPDRVDGYTF
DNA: TGCGCCAGCAGCCACCCCGACAGGGTGGATGGCTACACCTTC

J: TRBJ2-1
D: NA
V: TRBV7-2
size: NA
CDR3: CASSQGREYEQFF
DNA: TGTGCCAGCAGCCAGGGGCGGGAGTATGAGCAGTTCTTC

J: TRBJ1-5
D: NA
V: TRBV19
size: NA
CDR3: CASSRGQPQHF
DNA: TGTGCCAGTAGCAGGGGTCAGCCCCAGCATTTT

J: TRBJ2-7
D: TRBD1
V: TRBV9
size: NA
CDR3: CARTRQGNEQYF
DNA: TGTGCCAGGACAAGACAGGGGAACGAGCAGTACTTC

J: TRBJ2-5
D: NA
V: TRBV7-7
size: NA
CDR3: CASSFSGGREETQYF
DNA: TGTGCTAGCAGCTTTTCGGGGGGCCGGGAGGAGACCCAGTACTTC

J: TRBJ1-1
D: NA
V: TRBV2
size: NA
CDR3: CASKLGVTEAFF
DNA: TGTGCCAGCAAACTCGGGGTCACTGAAGCTTTCTTT

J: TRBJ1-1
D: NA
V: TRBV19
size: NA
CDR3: CASSIAVMNTEAFF
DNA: TGTGCCAGTAGTATCGCAGTAATGAACACTGAAGCTTTCTTT

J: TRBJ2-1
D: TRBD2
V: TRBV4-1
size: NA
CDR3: CASSQDGGLADYNEQFF
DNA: TGCGCCAGCAGCCAAGATGGGGGACTAGCGGACTACAATGAGCAGTTCTTC

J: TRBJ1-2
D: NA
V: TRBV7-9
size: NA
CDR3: CASSLGAGKDGYTF
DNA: TGTGCCAGCAGCTTAGGGGCAGGGAAGGATGGCTACACCTTC

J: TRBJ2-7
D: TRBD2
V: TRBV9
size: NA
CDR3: CASSSTGTSGFSAQYF
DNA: TGTGCCAGCAGTTCCACCGGGACTAGCGGTTTTTCCGCGCAGTACTTC

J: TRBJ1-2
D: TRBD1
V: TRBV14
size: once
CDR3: CASSQDLSWDRVSYGYTF
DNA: TGTGCCAGCAGCCAAGATCTTTCCTGGGACAGGGTTTCGTACGGCTACACCTTC

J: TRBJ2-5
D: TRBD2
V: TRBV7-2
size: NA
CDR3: CASSRPPAGAEQETQYF
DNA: TGTGCCAGCAGCCGCCCTCCAGCGGGAGCTGAGCAAGAGACCCAGTACTTC

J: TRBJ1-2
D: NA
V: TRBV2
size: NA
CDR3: CASSDAGFYGGYTF
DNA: TGTGCCAGCAGTGACGCAGGGTTCTATGGTGGCTACACCTTC

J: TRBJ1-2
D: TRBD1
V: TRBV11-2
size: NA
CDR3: CASSLQNRGYGYTF
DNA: TGTGCCAGCAGCTTACAGAACAGGGGATATGGCTACACCTTC

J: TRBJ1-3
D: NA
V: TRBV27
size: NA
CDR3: CASSSTGLGNTIYF
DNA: TGTGCCAGCAGTTCCACAGGGTTGGGAAACACCATATATTTT

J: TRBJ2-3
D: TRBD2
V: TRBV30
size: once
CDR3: CARTSGNTDTQYF
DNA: TGTGCTAGGACTAGCGGGAACACAGATACGCAGTATTTT

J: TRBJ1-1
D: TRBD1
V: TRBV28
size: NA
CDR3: CASSTTRGQGSTEAFF
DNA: TGTGCCAGCAGTACGACCCGAGGACAGGGTTCCACTGAAGCTTTCTTT

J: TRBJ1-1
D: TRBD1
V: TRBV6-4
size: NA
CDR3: CASSLTGLTEAFF
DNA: TGTGCCAGCAGCTTGACAGGGCTCACTGAAGCTTTCTTT

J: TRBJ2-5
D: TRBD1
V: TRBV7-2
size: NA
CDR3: CASSLRQGRETQYF
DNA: TGTGCCAGCAGCTTACGACAGGGGAGGGAGACCCAGTACTTC

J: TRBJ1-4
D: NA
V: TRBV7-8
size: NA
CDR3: CASSLSGTTNEKLFF
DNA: TGTGCCAGCAGCTTGTCGGGAACAACTAATGAAAAACTGTTTTTT

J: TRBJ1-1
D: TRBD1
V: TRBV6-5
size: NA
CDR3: CASRDRGWTEAFF
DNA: TGTGCCAGCAGGGACAGGGGGTGGACTGAAGCTTTCTTT

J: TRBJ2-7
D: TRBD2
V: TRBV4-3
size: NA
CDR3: CASSQDLTSGAYEQYF
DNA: TGCGCCAGCAGCCAAGATCTGACTAGCGGGGCCTACGAGCAGTACTTC

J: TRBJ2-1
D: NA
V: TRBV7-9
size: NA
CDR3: CASSSAWREGRYNEQFF
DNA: TGTGCCAGCAGCTCAGCGTGGCGGGAAGGGCGGTACAATGAGCAGTTCTTC

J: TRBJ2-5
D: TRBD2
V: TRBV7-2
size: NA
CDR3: CASSSVPLAGEETQYF
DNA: TGTGCCAGCAGCTCCGTCCCATTAGCGGGAGAAGAGACCCAGTACTTC

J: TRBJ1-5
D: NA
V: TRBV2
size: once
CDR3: CASCSVNRDKGGNQPQHF
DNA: TGTGCCAGCTGTTCTGTTAACAGGGATAAGGGGGGGAATCAGCCCCAGCATTTT

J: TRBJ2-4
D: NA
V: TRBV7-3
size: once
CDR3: CASSLTSAGVNIQYF
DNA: TGTGCCAGCAGCTTAACGTCGGCAGGGGTGAACATTCAGTACTTC

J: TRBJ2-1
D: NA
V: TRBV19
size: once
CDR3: CASSTLENEQFF
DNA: TGTGCCAGTAGTACCCTGGAGAATGAGCAGTTCTTC

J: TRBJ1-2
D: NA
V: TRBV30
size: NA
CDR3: CAWAVAGGGYGYTF
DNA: TGTGCCTGGGCCGTGGCGGGGGGCGGCTATGGCTACACCTTC

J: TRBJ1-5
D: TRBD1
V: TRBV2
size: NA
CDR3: CASRARDSTRNQPQHF
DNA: TGTGCCAGCAGAGCCCGGGACAGCACCCGAAATCAGCCCCAGCATTTT

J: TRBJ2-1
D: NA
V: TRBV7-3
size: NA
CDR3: CASSFGGLSYNEQFF
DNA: TGTGCCAGCAGCTTCGGCGGACTATCCTACAATGAGCAGTTCTTC

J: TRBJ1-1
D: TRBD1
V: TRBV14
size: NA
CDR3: CASSQDLGQGPTEAFF
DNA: TGTGCCAGCAGCCAAGATCTGGGACAGGGGCCCACTGAAGCTTTCTTT

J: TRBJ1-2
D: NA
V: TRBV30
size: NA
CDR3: CAWKLGGLYGYTF
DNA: TGTGCCTGGAAGCTAGGCGGCCTCTATGGCTACACCTTC

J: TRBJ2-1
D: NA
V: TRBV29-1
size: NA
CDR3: CSVQRTDSPTMDEQFF
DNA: TGCAGCGTTCAACGGACAGACTCCCCCACAATGGATGAGCAGTTCTTC

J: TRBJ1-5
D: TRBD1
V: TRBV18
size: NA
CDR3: CASSGQASGNQPQHF
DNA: TGTGCCAGCTCAGGACAGGCCTCAGGCAATCAGCCCCAGCATTTT

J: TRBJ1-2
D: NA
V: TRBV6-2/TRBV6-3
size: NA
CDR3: CASSRLKADYGYTF
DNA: TGTGCCAGCAGCCGACTGAAGGCCGACTATGGCTACACCTTC

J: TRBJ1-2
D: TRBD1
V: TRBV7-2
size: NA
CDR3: CASSPYGQGLGYGYTF
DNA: TGTGCCAGCAGCCCATACGGACAGGGTTTGGGCTATGGCTACACCTTC

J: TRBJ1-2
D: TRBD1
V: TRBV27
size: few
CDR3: CASSFTGTGYHYGYTF
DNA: TGTGCCAGCAGTTTCACCGGGACAGGGTATCACTATGGCTACACCTTC

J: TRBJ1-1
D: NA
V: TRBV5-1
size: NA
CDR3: CASSLEGGGPTEAFF
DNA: TGCGCCAGCAGTCTTGAGGGCGGGGGGCCCACTGAAGCTTTCTTT

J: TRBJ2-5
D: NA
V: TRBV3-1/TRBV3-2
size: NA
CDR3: CASSQRPGTQYF
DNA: TGTGCCAGCAGCCAGCGGCCGGGGACCCAGTACTTC

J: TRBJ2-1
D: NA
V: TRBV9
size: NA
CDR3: CASSPQGGVFANEQFF
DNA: TGTGCCAGCAGCCCCCAGGGGGGAGTTTTTGCGAATGAGCAGTTCTTC